This T cell receptor beta chain stems from a study of graft-versus-host responses after intestinal transplantation (dated by TCRdb to the early 2020s). Study-level background: The transplants that recipients got were multivisceral, liver-intestinal, or isolated intestinal. Every recipient was given anti-thymocyte globulin induction, then maintenance tacrolimus and steroids for around three years. After intestinal transplantation, graft-versus-host and host-versus-graft alloreactive T cell clones in the graft, circulation and bone marrow were tracked using bulk TCR-beta CDR3 sequencing. Donor T cell macrochimerism was defined as a peak of at least 4% donor T cells among recipient peripheral blood mononuclear cells. The cohort enrolled 20 to 30 intestinal transplant recipients, one of whom was a retransplant, and a few patients without pretransplant specimens were excluded. Samples from a few later patients were sequenced in-house on an Illumina MiSeq with MiXCR processing rather than by the commercial service. To identify alloreactive clones, pre-transplant mixed lymphocyte reaction products were sequenced and then compared with unstimulated pre-transplant donor and recipient T cells.

Results and caveats for the whole study, not just this receptor: The relatively low number and heterogeneity of intestinal transplant patients limited the conclusions. Peak levels of circulating GvH clones were associated with declines in HvG clones early after transplant. GvH clones turned up in recipient bone marrow, with some appearing earlier in ileal mucosa or blood, a pattern consistent with an intestinal mucosal origin. High GvH to HvG T cell clonal ratios were observed in the allografts of patients with donor T cell macrochimerism.

Taken with the paper, the label for time point translates to: cells obtained before transplantation from donor or recipient. CD3+CD4+ and CD3+CD8+ populations were FACS-sorted from unstimulated pre-transplant donor and recipient cells taken from spleen or lymph nodes. The library came from the immunoSEQ multiplex PCR assay. In most patients, genomic DNA was isolated using the Qiagen DNeasy Blood and Tissue Kit and sent frozen to Adaptive Biotechnologies for TCR sequencing. High-throughput TCR-beta CDR3 sequencing of genomic DNA from most patients was performed by Adaptive Biotechnologies. From the authors' description of their analysis: TCR sequencing data for 18 patients were retrieved from Adaptive's ImmunoSEQ software; three other patients were processed with MiXCR and VDJtools. CD4 versus CD8 sorting errors were corrected by removing sequences found in both subsets at a frequency ratio below 5:1. CDR3 nucleotide sequences shared between donor and recipient were removed because the origin of such sequences could not be assigned. To count as alloreactive, a clone needed at least 2-fold expansion over unstimulated cells and a minimum CFSE-low frequency of 0.002% (template counts) or 0.001% (read counts). Mappable clones were those detected in sequenced pre-transplant spleen, lymph node, or MLR CFSE-low populations of the donor or recipient. Cumulative frequency of alloreactive clones was calculated as a percentage of all sequences weighted by copy number. The clones in this table, taken by TCRdb from immuneACCESS, are in-frame only. Not every clone is retained; where verified, under half of the shortfall comes from an unresolved V gene, and the cause of the rest is unknown. V and J calls and clone size are copied from that table; D and trimming were computed from the DNA. This sample holds over 90,000 clones; 90% to 95% were observed only once. The ten biggest clones cover 1% to 1.5% of the sample.

As to this clone: There is no known antigen for this receptor. No qualities accompany the bases; no much larger clone lies one base away.

V and J lose 8 bases and 7 bases, and a span of 21 bases separates them. The CDR3 contains 14 residues, cysteine and phenylalanine counted. The only DNA kept is the CDR3, 42 bases in frame from the first base. The germline V gene (reference sequence) yields MNHEY for CDR1 and SMNVEV for CDR2. This chain joins TRBV27 to TRBJ2-7; matching of 5 bases hints at TRBD2 as the D gene. Sequencing used unstimulated CD8+ T cells sorted from spleen or lymph node cells, obtained before intestinal transplant. This clonotype was sampled from a human donor who received an intestinal transplant. The CDR3 is CASAYQTGSREQYF. The DNA is as follows: TGTGCCAGCGCCTACCAGACGGGGTCTCGGGAGCAGTACTTC.